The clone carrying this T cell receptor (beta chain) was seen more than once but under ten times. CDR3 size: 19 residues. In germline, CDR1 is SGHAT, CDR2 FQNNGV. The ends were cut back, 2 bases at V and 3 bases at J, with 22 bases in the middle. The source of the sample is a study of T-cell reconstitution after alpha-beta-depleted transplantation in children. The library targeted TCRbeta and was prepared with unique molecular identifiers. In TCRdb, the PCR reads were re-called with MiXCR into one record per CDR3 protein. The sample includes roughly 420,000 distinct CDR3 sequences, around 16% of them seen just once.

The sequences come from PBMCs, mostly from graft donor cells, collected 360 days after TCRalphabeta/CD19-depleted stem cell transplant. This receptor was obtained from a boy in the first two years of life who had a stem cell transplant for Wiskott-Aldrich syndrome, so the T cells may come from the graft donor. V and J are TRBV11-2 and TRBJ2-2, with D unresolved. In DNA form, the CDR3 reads TGTGCCAGCAGCTTACCCGTCCGGACCCTTCGCAAGGACACCGGGGAGCTGTTTTTT. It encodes CASSLPVRTLRKDTGELFF.